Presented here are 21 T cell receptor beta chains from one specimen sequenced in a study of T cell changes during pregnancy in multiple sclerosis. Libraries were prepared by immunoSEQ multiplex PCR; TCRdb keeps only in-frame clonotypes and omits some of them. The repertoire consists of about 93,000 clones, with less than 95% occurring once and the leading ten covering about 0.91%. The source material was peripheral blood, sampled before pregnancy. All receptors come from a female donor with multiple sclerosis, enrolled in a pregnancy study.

This chain's CDR3 is CASSSGGPYEQYF. For the CDR3, the DNA is TGTGCCAGCAGTTCGGGGGGCCCCTACGAGCAGTACTTC. The J gene is TRBJ2-7, the V gene TRBV28; D might be TRBD2 (7 bases). Trimming cost V 4 bases and J 2 bases, with 9 bases left between them. The CDR3 spans 13 residues. Germline assignment: CDR1 MDHEN and CDR2 SYDVKM.

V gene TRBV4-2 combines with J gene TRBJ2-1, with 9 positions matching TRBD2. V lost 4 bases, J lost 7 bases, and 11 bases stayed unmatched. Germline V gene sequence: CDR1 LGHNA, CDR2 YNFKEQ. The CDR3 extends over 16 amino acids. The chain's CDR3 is CASSPRGVSGRNEQFF. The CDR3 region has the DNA TGTGCCAGCAGCCCCAGAGGTGTTAGCGGGAGAAATGAGCAGTTCTTC.

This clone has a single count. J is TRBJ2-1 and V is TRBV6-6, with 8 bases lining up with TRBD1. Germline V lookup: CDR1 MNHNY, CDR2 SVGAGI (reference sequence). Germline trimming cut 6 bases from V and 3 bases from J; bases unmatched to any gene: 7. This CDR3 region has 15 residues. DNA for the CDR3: TGTGCCAGCAGCCCAAAGGGACAGGTCTACAATGAGCAGTTCTTC. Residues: CASSPKGQVYNEQFF.

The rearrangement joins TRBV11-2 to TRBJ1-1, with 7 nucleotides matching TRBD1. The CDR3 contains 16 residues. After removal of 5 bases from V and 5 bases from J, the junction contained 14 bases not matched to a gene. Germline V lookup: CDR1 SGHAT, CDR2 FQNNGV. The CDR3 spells CASSPTGARGGTEAFF. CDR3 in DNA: TGTGCCAGCAGCCCAACAGGGGCCCGAGGGGGGACTGAAGCTTTCTTT.

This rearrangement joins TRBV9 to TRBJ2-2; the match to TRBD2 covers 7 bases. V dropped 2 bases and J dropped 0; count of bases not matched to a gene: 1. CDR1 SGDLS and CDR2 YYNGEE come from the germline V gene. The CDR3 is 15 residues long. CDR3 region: CASSVGTTNTGELFF. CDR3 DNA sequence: TGTGCCAGCAGCGTCGGGACTACGAACACCGGGGAGCTGTTTTTT.

The CDR3 region has the DNA TGTGCCAGCAGTTACTACCTGTTAGGAGGGAACACTGAAGCTTTCTTT. Its translation is CASSYYLLGGNTEAFF. This chain connects TRBV6-5 to TRBJ1-1, with unresolved D. Trimming pared 1 base from V and 1 base from J, leaving 13 bases between. The CDR3 consists of 16 residues. Germline CDR1 and CDR2: MNHEY and SVGAGI.

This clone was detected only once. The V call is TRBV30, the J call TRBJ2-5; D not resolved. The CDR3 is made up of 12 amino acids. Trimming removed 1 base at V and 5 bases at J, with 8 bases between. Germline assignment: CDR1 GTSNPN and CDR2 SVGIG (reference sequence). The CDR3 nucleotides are TGTGCCTGGAGTGATTACGAGGAGACCCAGTACTTC. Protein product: CAWSDYEETQYF.

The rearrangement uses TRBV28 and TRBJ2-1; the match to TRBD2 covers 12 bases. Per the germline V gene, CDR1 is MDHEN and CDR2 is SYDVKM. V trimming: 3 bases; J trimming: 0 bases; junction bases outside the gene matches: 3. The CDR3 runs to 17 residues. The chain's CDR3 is CASSLPGLAGSYNEQFF. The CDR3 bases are TGTGCCAGCAGTTTGCCGGGACTAGCGGGCTCCTACAATGAGCAGTTCTTC.

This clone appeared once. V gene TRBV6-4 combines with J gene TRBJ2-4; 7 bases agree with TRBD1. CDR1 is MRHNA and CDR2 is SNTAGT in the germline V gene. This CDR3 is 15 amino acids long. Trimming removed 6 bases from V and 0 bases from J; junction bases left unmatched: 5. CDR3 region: CASSRDSSAKNIQYF. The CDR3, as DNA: TGTGCCAGCAGCCGGGACAGCTCAGCCAAAAACATTCAGTACTTC.

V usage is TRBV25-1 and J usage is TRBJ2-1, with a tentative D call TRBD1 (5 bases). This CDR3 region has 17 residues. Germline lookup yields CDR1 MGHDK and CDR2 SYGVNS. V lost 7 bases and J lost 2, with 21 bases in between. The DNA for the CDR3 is TGTGCCAGCACCCCCCGGGCGGACATATTCCCCTACAATGAGCAGTTCTTC. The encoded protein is CASTPRADIFPYNEQFF.

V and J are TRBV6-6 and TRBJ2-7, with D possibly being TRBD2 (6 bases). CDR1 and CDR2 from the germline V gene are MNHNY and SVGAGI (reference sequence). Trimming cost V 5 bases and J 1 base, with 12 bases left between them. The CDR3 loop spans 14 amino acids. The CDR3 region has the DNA TGTGCCAGCAGTAAAGGACTACCATCCTACGAGCAGTACTTC. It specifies CASSKGLPSYEQYF.

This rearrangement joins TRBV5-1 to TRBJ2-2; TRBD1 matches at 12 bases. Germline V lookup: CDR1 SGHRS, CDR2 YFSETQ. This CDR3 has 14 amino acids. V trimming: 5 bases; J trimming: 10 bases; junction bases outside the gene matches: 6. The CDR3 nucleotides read TGCGCCAGCAGGGCCGGGACAGGGGGCGAGGAGCTGTTTTTT. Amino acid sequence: CASRAGTGGEELFF.

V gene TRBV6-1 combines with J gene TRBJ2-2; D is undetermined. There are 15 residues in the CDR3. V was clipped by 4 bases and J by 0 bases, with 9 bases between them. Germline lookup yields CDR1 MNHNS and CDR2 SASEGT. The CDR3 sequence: CASSAATANTGELFF. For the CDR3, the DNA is TGTGCCAGCAGTGCTGCTACAGCGAACACCGGGGAGCTGTTTTTT.

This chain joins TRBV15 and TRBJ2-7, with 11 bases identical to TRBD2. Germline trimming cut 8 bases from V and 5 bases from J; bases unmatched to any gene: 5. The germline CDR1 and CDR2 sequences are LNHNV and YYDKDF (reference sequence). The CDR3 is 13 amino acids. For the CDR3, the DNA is TGTGCCACCGGACGTAGCGGGAGGGACGAGCAGTACTTC. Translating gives CATGRSGRDEQYF. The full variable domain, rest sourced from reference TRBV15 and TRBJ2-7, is DAMVIQNPRYQVTQFGKPVTLSCSQTLNHNVMYWYQQKSSQAPKLLFHYYDKDFNNEADTPDNFQSRRPNTSFCFLDIRSPGLGDTAMYLCATGRSGRDEQYFGPGTRLTVT.

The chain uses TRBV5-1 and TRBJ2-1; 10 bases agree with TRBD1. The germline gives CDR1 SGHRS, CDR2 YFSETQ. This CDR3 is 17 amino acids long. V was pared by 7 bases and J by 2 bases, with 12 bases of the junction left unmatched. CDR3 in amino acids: CASHHDPGTGAYNEQFF. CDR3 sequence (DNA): TGCGCCAGCCACCACGACCCCGGGACAGGGGCCTACAATGAGCAGTTCTTC. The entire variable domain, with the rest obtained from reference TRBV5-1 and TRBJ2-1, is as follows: KAGVTQTPRYLIKTRGQQVTLSCSPISGHRSVSWYQQTPGQGLQFLFEYFSETQRNKGNFPGRFSGRQFSNSRSEMNVSTLELGDSALYLCASHHDPGTGAYNEQFFGPGTRLTVL.

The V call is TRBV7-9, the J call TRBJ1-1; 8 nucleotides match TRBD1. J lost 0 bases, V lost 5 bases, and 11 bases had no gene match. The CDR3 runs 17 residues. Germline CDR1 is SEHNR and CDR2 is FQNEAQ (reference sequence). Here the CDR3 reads CASSPRGQALLNTEAFF. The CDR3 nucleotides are TGTGCCAGCAGCCCCCGGGGACAGGCGCTTTTGAACACTGAAGCTTTCTTT.

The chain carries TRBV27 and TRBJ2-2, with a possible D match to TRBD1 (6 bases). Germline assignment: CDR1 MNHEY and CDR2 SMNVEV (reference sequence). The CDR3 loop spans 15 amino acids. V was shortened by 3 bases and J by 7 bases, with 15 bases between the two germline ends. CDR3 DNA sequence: TGTGCCAGCAGTTTGGCCCAGGGGATGAACGGGGAGCTGTTTTTT. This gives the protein CASSLAQGMNGELFF.

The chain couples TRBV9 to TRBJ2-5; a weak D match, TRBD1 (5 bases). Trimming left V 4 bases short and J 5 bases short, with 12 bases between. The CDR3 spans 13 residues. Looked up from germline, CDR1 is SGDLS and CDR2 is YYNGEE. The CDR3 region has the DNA TGTGCCAGCAGCTCCACAGGCCAGGAGACCCAGTACTTC. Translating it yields CASSSTGQETQYF.

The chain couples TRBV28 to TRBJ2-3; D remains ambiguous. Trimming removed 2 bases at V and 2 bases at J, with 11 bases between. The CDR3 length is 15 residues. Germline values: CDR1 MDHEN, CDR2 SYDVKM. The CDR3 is CASSLGPENTDTQYF. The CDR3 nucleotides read TGTGCCAGCAGTTTAGGGCCCGAAAACACAGATACGCAGTATTTT.

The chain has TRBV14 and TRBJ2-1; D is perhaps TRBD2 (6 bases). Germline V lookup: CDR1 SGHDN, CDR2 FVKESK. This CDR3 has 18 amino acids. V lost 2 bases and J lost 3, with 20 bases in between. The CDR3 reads CASSQHQSLARSYNEQFF. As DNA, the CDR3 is TGTGCCAGCAGCCAACACCAATCTCTAGCGCGGAGCTACAATGAGCAGTTCTTC.

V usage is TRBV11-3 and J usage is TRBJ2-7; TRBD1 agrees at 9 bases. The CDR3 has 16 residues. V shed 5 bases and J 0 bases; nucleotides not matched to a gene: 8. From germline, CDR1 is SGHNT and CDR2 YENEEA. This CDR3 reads CASSPYRGQDSYEQYF. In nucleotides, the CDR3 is TGTGCCAGCAGCCCCTACAGGGGGCAAGACTCCTACGAGCAGTACTTC.